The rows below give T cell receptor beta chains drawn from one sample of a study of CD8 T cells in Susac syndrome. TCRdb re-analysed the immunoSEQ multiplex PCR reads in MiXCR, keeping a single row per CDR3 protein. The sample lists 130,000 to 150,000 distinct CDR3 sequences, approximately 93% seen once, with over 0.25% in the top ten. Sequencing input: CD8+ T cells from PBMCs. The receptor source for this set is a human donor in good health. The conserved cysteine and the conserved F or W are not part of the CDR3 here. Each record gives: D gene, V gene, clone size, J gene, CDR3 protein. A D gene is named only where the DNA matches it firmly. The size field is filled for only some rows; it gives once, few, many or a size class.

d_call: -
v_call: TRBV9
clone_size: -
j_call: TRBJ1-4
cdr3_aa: ASSVVRTAHEKLF

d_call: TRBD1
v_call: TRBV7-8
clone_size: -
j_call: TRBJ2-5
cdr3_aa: ASSPTTGGAGETQY

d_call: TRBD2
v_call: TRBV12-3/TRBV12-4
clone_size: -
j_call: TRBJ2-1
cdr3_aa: ASSLEAGVYNEQF

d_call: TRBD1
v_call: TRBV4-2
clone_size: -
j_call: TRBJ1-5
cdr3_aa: ASSQDDDRDQPQH

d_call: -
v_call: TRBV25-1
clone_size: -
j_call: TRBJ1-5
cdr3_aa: ASPKPTRGGLGQPQH

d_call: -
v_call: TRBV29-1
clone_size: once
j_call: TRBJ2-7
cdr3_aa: SVVHAPRGEQY

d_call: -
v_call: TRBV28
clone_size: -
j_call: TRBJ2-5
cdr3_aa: ASTPGETQY

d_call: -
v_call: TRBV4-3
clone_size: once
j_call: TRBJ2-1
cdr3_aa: ASSQVPIGGSNEQF

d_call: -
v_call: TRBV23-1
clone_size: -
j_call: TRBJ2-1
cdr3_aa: ASSLHSTLCSYNEQF

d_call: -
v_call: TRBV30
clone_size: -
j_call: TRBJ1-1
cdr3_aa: AWRGFAEEAF

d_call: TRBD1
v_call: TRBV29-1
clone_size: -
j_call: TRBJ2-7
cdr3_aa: SVEDGTGSYEQY

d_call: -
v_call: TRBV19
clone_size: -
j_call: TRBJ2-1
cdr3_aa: ASTSNRGYNEQF

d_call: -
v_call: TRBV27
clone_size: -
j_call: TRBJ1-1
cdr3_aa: ASSFAPLGTEAF

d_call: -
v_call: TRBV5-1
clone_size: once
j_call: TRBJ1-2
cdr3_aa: ASNSFGPDPYGYT

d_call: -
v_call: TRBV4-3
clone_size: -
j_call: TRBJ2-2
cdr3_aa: ASSQEKGYYGAGELF

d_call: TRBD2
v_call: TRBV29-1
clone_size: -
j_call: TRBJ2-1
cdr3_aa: SVEGRLAPSSYNEQF

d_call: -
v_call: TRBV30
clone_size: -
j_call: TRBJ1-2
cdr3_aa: ACQSNYGYT

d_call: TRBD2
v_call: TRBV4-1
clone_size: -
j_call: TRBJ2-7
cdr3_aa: ASSSTGLAVYEQY

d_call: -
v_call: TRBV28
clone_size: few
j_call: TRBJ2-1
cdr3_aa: ASSFGYNEQF

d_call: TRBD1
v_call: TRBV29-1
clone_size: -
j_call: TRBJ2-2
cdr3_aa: SAGQGQSNTGELF

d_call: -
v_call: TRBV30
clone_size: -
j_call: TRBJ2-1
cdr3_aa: AWKSGWQF

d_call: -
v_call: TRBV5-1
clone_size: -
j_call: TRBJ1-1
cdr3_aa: ASSQAGVTEAF

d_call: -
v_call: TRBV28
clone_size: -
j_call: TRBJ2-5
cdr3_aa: ASNLVGSEETQY

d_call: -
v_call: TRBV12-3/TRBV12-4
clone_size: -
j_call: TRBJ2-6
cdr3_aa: ASSLTPSGANVLT

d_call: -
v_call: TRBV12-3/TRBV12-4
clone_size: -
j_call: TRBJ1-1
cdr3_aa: ASSFMATEAF

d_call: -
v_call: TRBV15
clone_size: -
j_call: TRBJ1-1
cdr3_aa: ATSRDNWEGDTEAF

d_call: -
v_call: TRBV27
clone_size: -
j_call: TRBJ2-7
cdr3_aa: ASSPRTLYEQY

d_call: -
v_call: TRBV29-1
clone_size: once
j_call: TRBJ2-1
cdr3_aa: SVEEGNYNEQF

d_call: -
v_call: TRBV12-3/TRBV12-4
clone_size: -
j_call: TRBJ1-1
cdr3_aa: ASSLGQREAF

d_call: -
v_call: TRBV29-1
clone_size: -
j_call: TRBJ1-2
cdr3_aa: SVVLRPGYT

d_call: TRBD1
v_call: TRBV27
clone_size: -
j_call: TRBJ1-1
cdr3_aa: ASTGTGEIEAF

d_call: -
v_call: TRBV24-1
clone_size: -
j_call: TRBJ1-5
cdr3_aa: ATSEGGGQPQH